This T cell receptor beta chain comes out of a study of T cell clones after liver transplantation. Across the study: Graft-donor-reactive sequences were compared with third-party-reactive TCRbeta sequences from pre-transplant mixed lymphocyte reactions.

This CDR3 spans 17 amino acids. V lost 3 bases and J lost 2; bases outside the gene matches: 12. CDR1 LNHDA and CDR2 SQIVND come from the germline V gene (reference sequence). Study outcomes and limitations: The donor-reactive repertoire was only partly measurable in a couple of subjects, lacking donor cells.

Worth noting for this clone: Its matching antigen is unknown.

Measured with immunoSEQ multiplex PCR; TCRdb has only the in-frame clones, and not every one. The data contain roughly 100,000 clones, around four fifths of them singletons. This rearrangement joins TRBV19 to TRBJ2-5; 7 bases align to TRBD2. The receptor was isolated from a human patient who received a liver transplant. Among the T cells, some may be from the graft donor. This specimen consisted of CD4+ T cells from blood, obtained approximately 43 months after liver transplant. CDR3 region: CASSMVGTSDAQETQYF. In DNA form, the CDR3 reads TGTGCCAGTAGTATGGTGGGTACTAGCGACGCTCAAGAGACCCAGTACTTC.